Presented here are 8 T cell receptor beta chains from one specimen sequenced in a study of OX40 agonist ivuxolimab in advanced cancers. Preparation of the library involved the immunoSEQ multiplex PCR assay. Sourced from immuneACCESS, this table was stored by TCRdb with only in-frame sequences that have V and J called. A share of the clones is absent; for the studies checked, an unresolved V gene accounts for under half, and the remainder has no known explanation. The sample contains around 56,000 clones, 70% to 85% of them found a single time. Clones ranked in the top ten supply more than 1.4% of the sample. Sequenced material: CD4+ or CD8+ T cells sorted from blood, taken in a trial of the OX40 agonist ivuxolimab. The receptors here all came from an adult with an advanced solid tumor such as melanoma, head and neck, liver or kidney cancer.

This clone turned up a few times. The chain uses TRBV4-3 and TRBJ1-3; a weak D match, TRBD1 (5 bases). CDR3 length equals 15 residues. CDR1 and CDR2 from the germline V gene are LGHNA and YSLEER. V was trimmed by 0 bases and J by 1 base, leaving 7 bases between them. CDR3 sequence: CASSQDGGSGNTIYF. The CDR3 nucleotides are TGCGCCAGCAGCCAAGATGGGGGATCTGGAAACACCATATATTTT.

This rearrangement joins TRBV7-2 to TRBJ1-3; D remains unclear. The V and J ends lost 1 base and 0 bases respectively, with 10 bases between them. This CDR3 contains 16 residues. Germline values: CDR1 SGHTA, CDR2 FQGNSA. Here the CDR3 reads CASSLGISDSGNTIYF. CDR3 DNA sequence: TGTGCCAGCAGCTTAGGTATATCGGACTCTGGAAACACCATATATTTT.

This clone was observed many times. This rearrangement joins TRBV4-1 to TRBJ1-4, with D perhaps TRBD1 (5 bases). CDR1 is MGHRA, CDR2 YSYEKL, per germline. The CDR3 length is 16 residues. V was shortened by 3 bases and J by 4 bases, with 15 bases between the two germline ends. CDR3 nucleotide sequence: TGCGCCAGCAGCCATAACTTACGGGGACTTAATGAAAAACTGTTTTTT. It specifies CASSHNLRGLNEKLFF.

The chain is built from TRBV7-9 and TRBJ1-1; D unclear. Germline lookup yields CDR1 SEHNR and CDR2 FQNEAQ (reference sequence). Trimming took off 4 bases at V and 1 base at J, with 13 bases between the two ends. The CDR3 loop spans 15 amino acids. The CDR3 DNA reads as TGTGCCAGCAGCTACACACGACGGAGGAACACTGAAGCTTTCTTT. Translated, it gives CASSYTRRRNTEAFF.

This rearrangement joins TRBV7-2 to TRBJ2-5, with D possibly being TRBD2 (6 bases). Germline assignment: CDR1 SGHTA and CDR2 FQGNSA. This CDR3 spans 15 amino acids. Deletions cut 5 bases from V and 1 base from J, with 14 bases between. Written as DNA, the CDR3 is TGTGCCAGCAGCCCGTTGCGGGGAGGCCAAGAGACCCAGTACTTC. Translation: CASSPLRGGQETQYF. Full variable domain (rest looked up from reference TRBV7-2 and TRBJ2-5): GAGVSQSPSNKVTEKGKDVELRCDPISGHTALYWYRQSLGQGLEFLIYFQGNSAPDKSGLPSDRFSAERTGGSVSTLTIQRTQQEDSAVYLCASSPLRGGQETQYFGPGTRLLVL.

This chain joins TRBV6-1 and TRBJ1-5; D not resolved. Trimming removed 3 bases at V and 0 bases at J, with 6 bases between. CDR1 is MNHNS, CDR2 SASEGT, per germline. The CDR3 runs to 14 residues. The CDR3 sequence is CASSDLYSNQPQHF. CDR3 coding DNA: TGTGCCAGCAGTGACCTCTATAGCAATCAGCCCCAGCATTTT.

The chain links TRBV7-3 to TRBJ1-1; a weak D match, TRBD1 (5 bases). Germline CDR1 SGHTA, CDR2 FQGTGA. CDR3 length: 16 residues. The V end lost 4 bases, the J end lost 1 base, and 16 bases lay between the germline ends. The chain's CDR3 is CASSSVGPPANTEAFF. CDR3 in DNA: TGTGCCAGCAGCTCCGTGGGACCCCCTGCGAACACTGAAGCTTTCTTT.

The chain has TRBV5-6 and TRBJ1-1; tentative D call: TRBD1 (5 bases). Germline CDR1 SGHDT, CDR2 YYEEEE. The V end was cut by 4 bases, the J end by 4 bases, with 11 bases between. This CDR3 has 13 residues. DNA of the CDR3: TGTGCCAGCAGCACCGAGGGGAGCACTGAAGCTTTCTTT. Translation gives CASSTEGSTEAFF.